Given below is one T cell receptor beta chain in context. V was trimmed by 0 bases and J by 4 bases, leaving 13 bases between them. Germline V gene sequence: CDR1 SGDLS, CDR2 YYNGEE. The CDR3 runs to 15 residues. Only in-frame clones appear in the TCRdb table, and some are missing; sequencing was by immunoSEQ multiplex PCR. Altogether about 220,000 clones are present, approximately 90% being singletons, with the ten largest covering approximately 2.1%. This entry comes from a study of blood T cell repertoires in COVID-19. This sequence joins TRBV9 and TRBJ2-5, with TRBD1 as a possible D gene (6 bases). Sequencing was carried out using peripheral blood. The sequence came from a man aged 30-40 years who had recovered from COVID-19. The DNA of the CDR3 is TGTGCCAGCAGCGTAGCACAGGGTGTAGGAGAGACCCAGTACTTC. Translating it yields CASSVAQGVGETQYF.